These 27 T cell receptor beta chains were all obtained from the same sample, sequenced in a study of cytomegalovirus exposure and HLA in healthy donors. Primers for the PCR totalled 60 Vbeta and 13 Jbeta. TCRdb keeps only in-frame clones here, not all; method: immunoSEQ multiplex PCR. The data show tens of thousands of clones, with approximately 72% seen just once and more than 9.5% held by the top ten. Sequenced sample: PBMCs. All receptors derive from a woman aged 40 to 55 in good health and CMV-seropositive.

This clone showed up just a few times. The chain links TRBV15 to TRBJ2-3, with a weak D call TRBD2 (5 bases). Germline values: CDR1 LNHNV, CDR2 YYDKDF (reference sequence). This CDR3 is 14 amino acids long. Trimming removed 3 bases from V and 2 bases from J, with 9 bases in between. The CDR3 reads CATSRGAFTDTQYF. The CDR3 DNA sequence: TGTGCCACCAGCAGGGGAGCCTTCACAGATACGCAGTATTTT.

The sample holds a few counts of this clone. This rearrangement joins TRBV28 to TRBJ1-2, with TRBD1 matching 12 bases. The germline CDR1 and CDR2 sequences are MDHEN and SYDVKM. V gave up 6 bases and J gave up 7 bases; unmatched junction bases: 9. The CDR3 sequence is 15 residues long. The CDR3 region is CASSQPGQGAFGYTF. DNA for the CDR3: TGTGCCAGCAGCCAACCGGGACAGGGGGCGTTTGGCTACACCTTC.

The rearrangement links TRBV6-5 to TRBJ2-5; perhaps TRBD2 as D (6 bases). Per the germline V gene, CDR1 is MNHEY and CDR2 is SVGAGI. The CDR3 has 14 residues. Trimming pared 0 bases from V and 5 bases from J, leaving 10 bases between. The CDR3: CASSYSEGFETQYF. The CDR3 nucleotides are TGTGCCAGCAGTTACTCGGAGGGATTTGAGACCCAGTACTTC.

This clone was seen repeatedly, ten times or more. V usage is TRBV5-4 and J usage is TRBJ1-1; D call uncertain. CDR3 length equals 12 residues. Trimming stripped 9 bases from V and 0 bases from J, with 9 bases between. Germline CDR1 reads SGHNT; CDR2 reads YYREEE (reference sequence). The CDR3 nucleotides are TGTGCCACCAGAACAGTGAACACTGAAGCTTTCTTT. Translation gives CATRTVNTEAFF. Together with reference TRBV5-4 and TRBJ1-1, the CDR3 gives the full variable domain: ETGVTQSPTHLIKTRGQQVTLRCSSQSGHNTVSWYQQALGQGPQFIFQYYREEENGRGNFPPRFSGLQFPNYSSELNVNALELDDSALYLCATRTVNTEAFFGQGTRLTVV.

The chain has TRBV29-1 and TRBJ2-7, with D possibly matching TRBD1 (6 bases). CDR3 length equals 11 residues. The germline V gene encodes CDR1 SQVTM and CDR2 ANQGSEA. The germline V and J ends were trimmed by 5 bases and 6 bases, with 11 bases remaining between them. CDR3 nucleotide sequence: TGCAGCGTTCACAGGGTCGGCGAGCAGTACTTC. Translated, it gives CSVHRVGEQYF.

This clone has just a few counts. The J gene is TRBJ2-5, the V gene TRBV30; 8 bases match TRBD2. CDR3 length equals 15 residues. Germline-derived CDR1 and CDR2 are GTSNPN and SVGIG (reference sequence). Trimming cost V 4 bases and J 1 base; bases outside gene matches: 8. This CDR3 reads CAWTAGGRPQETQYF. CDR3 nucleotide sequence: TGTGCCTGGACTGCCGGCGGGAGGCCCCAAGAGACCCAGTACTTC.

This clone showed up just once. J is TRBJ1-5 and V is TRBV6-5; TRBD1 might be the D (5 bases). The CDR3 contains 13 residues. V was shortened by 2 bases and J by 6 bases, with 8 bases between the two germline ends. Germline V gene lookup returns CDR1 MNHEY and CDR2 SVGAGI. The CDR3 DNA sequence: TGTGCCAGCAGTTACAGGGGCGCTCAGCCCCAGCATTTT. This codes for CASSYRGAQPQHF.

V is TRBV5-1 and J is TRBJ1-4; 7 nucleotides align to TRBD1. This CDR3 region has 15 residues. Germline CDR1 is SGHRS and CDR2 is YFSETQ. V shed 4 bases and J 4 bases; nucleotides not matched to a gene: 7. This CDR3 reads CASSAQQGHNEKLFF. CDR3 bases: TGCGCCAGCAGCGCTCAACAGGGGCATAATGAAAAACTGTTTTTT.

This clone appeared many times. J is TRBJ2-7 and V is TRBV13; D is ambiguous. The CDR3 spans 16 residues. Between the trimmed V and J ends, which lost 3 bases and 0 bases, there was a span of 15 bases. Germline assignment: CDR1 PRHDT and CDR2 FYEKMQ (reference sequence). DNA of the CDR3: TGTGCCAGCAGCTTCGGAGTTCGGCAAAGCTCCTACGAGCAGTACTTC. The encoded protein is CASSFGVRQSSYEQYF.

This clone came up a few times. The chain joins TRBV7-9 to TRBJ1-5; D possibly corresponds to TRBD1 (5 bases). The CDR3 totals 16 residues. The V end lost 0 bases, the J end lost 1 base, and 10 bases lay between the germline ends. The germline V gene encodes CDR1 SEHNR and CDR2 FQNEAQ (reference sequence). For the CDR3, the DNA is TGTGCCAGCAGCTTAGCGCTCCGGGGGAGCAATCAGCCCCAGCATTTT. Translating it yields CASSLALRGSNQPQHF.

This chain uses TRBV19 with TRBJ1-1; tentatively, D is TRBD1 (6 bases). Germline CDR1 reads LNHDA; CDR2 reads SQIVND (reference sequence). The CDR3 is 13 amino acids. Between the trimmed V and J ends, which lost 8 bases and 4 bases, there was a span of 14 bases. The CDR3 loop is CASGEQGATEAFF. CDR3 coding DNA: TGTGCCAGTGGCGAACAGGGCGCCACTGAAGCTTTCTTT.

With regard to this clone: Other nucleotide sequences in the sample specify the same CDR3. This chain links TRBV5-1 with TRBJ2-3, with D uncertain. Germline V gene sequence: CDR1 SGHRS, CDR2 YFSETQ. The V gene lost 4 bases and the J gene lost 0 bases, with 3 bases spanning the gap. There are 12 residues in the CDR3. Written as DNA, the CDR3 is TGCGCCAGCAGCCTTAGCACAGATACGCAGTATTTT. This codes for CASSLSTDTQYF.

This chain connects TRBV30 to TRBJ1-5; 7 nucleotides match TRBD1. Germline assignment: CDR1 GTSNPN and CDR2 SVGIG (reference sequence). Trimming cost V 1 base and J 7 bases; bases outside gene matches: 10. The CDR3 is 15 residues long. The CDR3 region is CAWSETQGERQPQHF. The CDR3 bases are TGTGCCTGGAGTGAAACTCAGGGGGAACGGCAGCCCCAGCATTTT.

This clone turned up a few times. V is TRBV5-1 and J is TRBJ1-1; 11 positions match TRBD1. The V gene's germline CDR1 is SGHRS and CDR2 YFSETQ. V shed 0 bases, J shed 1 base, and the junction held 8 bases outside the gene matches. The CDR3 is 18 residues long. In nucleotides, the CDR3 is TGCGCCAGCAGCTTGGCAATCCTAGGGACAGGGGGGAACACTGAAGCTTTCTTT. Translating it yields CASSLAILGTGGNTEAFF.

The chain recombines TRBV28 with TRBJ1-2; no firm D call. Germline CDR1 MDHEN, CDR2 SYDVKM. The germline V and J ends were trimmed by 3 bases and 8 bases, with 13 bases remaining between them. The CDR3 runs to 13 residues. CDR3 sequence: CASSFGQVRGYTF. The DNA of the CDR3 is TGTGCCAGCAGTTTTGGGCAGGTTAGGGGCTACACCTTC.

The DNA for the CDR3 is TGTGCCAGCAGTCCCCAAGGGAGCGGCGAAAAACTGTTTTTT. It specifies CASSPQGSGEKLFF. The chain links TRBV27 to TRBJ1-4; no reliable D call. The CDR3 sequence is 14 residues long. V lost 5 bases and J 8 bases, leaving 15 bases between the germline ends. Germline assignment: CDR1 MNHEY and CDR2 SMNVEV (reference sequence).

In nucleotides, the CDR3 is TGCGCCAGCAGCCAAGTGGGTGGGCGCATCGGCTACACCTTC. This encodes CASSQVGGRIGYTF. This chain joins TRBV4-1 and TRBJ1-2; D is uncertain. Germline V gene lookup returns CDR1 MGHRA and CDR2 YSYEKL. The CDR3 runs to 14 residues. Trimming left V 1 base short and J 8 bases short, with 14 bases between.

The rearrangement joins TRBV19 to TRBJ2-1; D may be TRBD2 (5 bases). The CDR3 has 10 amino acids. CDR1 is LNHDA, CDR2 SQIVND, per germline (reference sequence). Trimming removed 8 bases from V and 10 bases from J, with 9 bases in between. The CDR3: CASEGREQFF. CDR3 DNA sequence: TGTGCCAGTGAGGGCCGGGAGCAGTTCTTC.

The chain couples TRBV7-9 to TRBJ1-4, with TRBD1 as a possible D gene (6 bases). In germline, CDR1 is SEHNR, CDR2 FQNEAQ (reference sequence). The CDR3 runs to 15 residues. V lost 4 bases and J 6 bases, leaving 15 bases between the germline ends. DNA of the CDR3: TGTGCCAGCAGCTCCATATTACAGGGCGATGAAAAACTGTTTTTT. It is translated as CASSSILQGDEKLFF.

The rearrangement links TRBV10-1 to TRBJ2-5; 10 nucleotides line up with TRBD1. This CDR3 is 15 amino acids long. The V gene's germline CDR1 is WNHNN and CDR2 SYGVQD (reference sequence). V was clipped by 5 bases and J by 11 bases; unmatched bases: 14. CDR3: CASSLTTGGSGEQYF. In DNA, the CDR3 is TGCGCCAGCAGTTTAACGACAGGGGGCTCGGGGGAGCAGTACTTC.

The sample holds a few counts of this clone. A read error may account for a junction end that differs from germline. Other DNA sequences in the same sample also yield this CDR3. V is TRBV2 and J is TRBJ1-2; 7 bases fit TRBD1. The germline V gene has CDR1 SNHLY and CDR2 FYNNEI. The CDR3 extends over 15 amino acids. CDR3 loop: CASSAQPGQVYGYTF. The CDR3 bases are TGTGCTAGCAGTGCACAACCCGGACAGGTCTATGGCTACACCTTC.

This clone showed up just once. J is TRBJ1-6 and V is TRBV2, with D possibly being TRBD1 (6 bases). Trimming left V 3 bases short and J 14 bases short, with 23 bases between. Germline V gene sequence: CDR1 SNHLY, CDR2 FYNNEI. The CDR3 is 16 residues long. Here the CDR3 DNA reads TGTGCCAGCAGTGATGAGAGTGGGACACTCGTACGGGCCCTCCACTTT. Protein sequence: CASSDESGTLVRALHF. Together with reference TRBV2 and TRBJ1-6, the CDR3 gives the full variable domain: EPEVTQTPSHQVTQMGQEVILRCVPISNHLYFYWYRQILGQKVEFLVSFYNNEISEKSEIFDDQFSVERPDGSNFTLKIRSTKLEDSAMYFCASSDESGTLVRALHFGNGTRLTVT.

This chain connects TRBV7-8 to TRBJ1-4; D call uncertain. Per germline, CDR1 SGHVS and CDR2 FQNEAQ. The CDR3 spans 14 residues. The ends were cut back, 5 bases at V and 8 bases at J, with 15 bases in the middle. The chain's CDR3 is CASSPEGREEKLFF. The CDR3 region has the DNA TGTGCCAGCAGCCCCGAAGGGAGGGAGGAAAAACTGTTTTTT. The full variable domain, with the rest looked up from reference TRBV7-8 and TRBJ1-4, is GAGVSQSPRYKVAKRGQDVALRCDPISGHVSLFWYQQALGQGPEFLTYFQNEAQLDKSGLPSDRFFAERPEGSVSTLKIQRTQQEDSAVYLCASSPEGREEKLFFGSGTQLSVL.

This clone has just a few counts. This chain uses TRBV27 with TRBJ2-5, with 12 bases identical to TRBD2. The CDR3 covers 18 residues. The junction had 11 bases not matched to a gene; V was cut back by 1 base and J by 5 bases. CDR1 and CDR2 (germline): MNHEY, SMNVEV (reference sequence). DNA of the CDR3: TGTGCCAGCAGTTTATACAAGGGACTAGCGGGCACCCGGGAGACCCAGTACTTC. Translation: CASSLYKGLAGTRETQYF.

The J gene is TRBJ1-1, the V gene TRBV9, with a possible D match to TRBD1 (5 bases). The germline V gene encodes CDR1 SGDLS and CDR2 YYNGEE. V lost 3 bases and J 6 bases, leaving 21 bases between the germline ends. The CDR3 loop spans 16 amino acids. CDR3 in amino acids: CASSGRPGSIYAEAFF. CDR3 DNA sequence: TGTGCCAGCAGCGGTCGACCAGGGTCGATCTACGCTGAAGCTTTCTTT. Supplemented by reference TRBV9 and TRBJ1-1, the full variable domain reads DSGVTQTPKHLITATGQRVTLRCSPRSGDLSVYWYQQSLDQGLQFLIQYYNGEERAKGNILERFSAQQFPDLHSELNLSSLELGDSALYFCASSGRPGSIYAEAFFGQGTRLTVV.

The J gene is TRBJ1-5, the V gene TRBV4-3; unclear D gene. This CDR3 spans 13 amino acids. CDR1 and CDR2 (germline): LGHNA, YSLEER. Trimming took off 2 bases at V and 5 bases at J, with 7 bases between the two ends. The CDR3 DNA reads TGCGCCAGCAGCCAACAGGTTGATCAGCCCCAGCATTTT. It specifies CASSQQVDQPQHF.

The V and J genes are TRBV19 and TRBJ1-5, with a possible D match to TRBD1 (5 bases). The V end was cut by 5 bases, the J end by 6 bases, with 17 bases between. Germline V CDR1 and CDR2: LNHDA, SQIVND (reference sequence). The CDR3 consists of 15 residues. CDR3 protein: CASSSVEGRGQPQHF. The CDR3, as DNA: TGTGCCAGTAGTTCAGTGGAGGGGCGAGGTCAGCCCCAGCATTTT.